Each of the 7 T cell receptor beta chains below was sequenced from the same sample in a study of tumor and adjacent non-tumor tissue in lung cancer. A modified ARM-PCR protocol with three rounds of nested PCR amplified TCRbeta. In TCRdb, the multiplex PCR reads were re-called with MiXCR into one record per CDR3 protein. The sample lists 75,000 to 80,000 distinct CDR3 sequences, 76% occurring once. This sample's RNA came from whole unsorted tissue. More than 3 cm separated this lung sample from the edge of the tumor. Sequences were obtained from distant non-tumor lung tissue. These receptors were collected from a man in his 70s with non-small cell lung cancer.

A word on this clonotype: Germline and junction disagree at one end, which may indicate a read error. The chain joins TRBV11-2 to TRBJ1-6; 10 positions agree with TRBD1. Germline V lookup: CDR1 SGHAT, CDR2 FQNNGV. The CDR3 sequence is 17 residues long. In nucleotides, the CDR3 is TGTGCCAGCAGCATGGTCCGACAGGGGGCTAATAATCCACCCCTCCACTTT. Its protein is CASSMVRQGANNPPLHF.

Of note for this clonotype: Mismatch with germline at one junction end may stem from a read error. The chain joins TRBV6-1 to TRBJ2-6, with D perhaps TRBD2 (6 bases). The CDR3 loop spans 11 amino acids. Germline-derived CDR1 and CDR2 are MNHNS and SASEGT. CDR3 protein: CASGAGLRWCF. The CDR3 DNA follows: TGTGCCAGCGGGGCGGGACTCCGTTGGTGTTTC.

Of note for this clonotype: A read error is possible here, since a much larger clone lies one base away. V usage is TRBV6-5 and J usage is TRBJ1-5; D may be TRBD1 (5 bases). Germline assignment: CDR1 MNHEY and CDR2 SVGAGI. This CDR3 region has 15 residues. V was clipped by 10 bases and J by 3 bases, with 19 bases between them. CDR3 bases: TGTGCCAACGGAAACTCAGGACATCTCAATCAGCCCCAGCATTTT. Translation gives CANGNSGHLNQPQHF.

Worth noting for this clonotype: This CDR3 is missing its conserved last phenylalanine or tryptophan, likely due to a read error. The V call is TRBV7-9, the J call TRBJ2-7; maybe TRBD1 (6 bases). V lost 4 bases to trimming and J lost 6 bases, with 13 bases between them. The length of the CDR3 is 13 residues. Germline V lookup: CDR1 SEHNR, CDR2 FQNEAQ (reference sequence). The CDR3 bases are TGTGCCAGCAGCTCCAACAGGGTCGGCGAGCAGTACTAC. Protein product: CASSSNRVGEQYY.

This clonotype was found many times. The rearrangement uses TRBV28 and TRBJ1-4, with D unclear. Trimming cost V 7 bases and J 5 bases, with 14 bases left between them. CDR1 and CDR2 from the germline V gene are MDHEN and SYDVKM. This CDR3 comprises 14 residues. CDR3 sequence reads: CASTIGSRNEKLFF. CDR3 coding DNA: TGTGCCAGCACGATTGGGAGCAGAAATGAAAAACTGTTTTTT.

Points on this clonotype: This likely comes from a read error, as the CDR3 has no conserved phenylalanine or tryptophan at its end. The rearrangement links TRBV11-2 to TRBJ2-1; D not resolved. The CDR3 covers 15 residues. V was clipped by 3 bases and J by 3 bases, with 12 bases between them. Germline loops: CDR1 SGHAT, CDR2 FQNNGV. The CDR3 bases are TGTGCCAGCAGCTTGGGCAGGAGCTTCTACAATGAGCAGTTCTTA. Translated: CASSLGRSFYNEQFL.

Concerning this clonotype itself: At one end the junction does not follow the germline gene, possibly because of a read error. The V call is TRBV12-3 or TRBV12-4, the J call TRBJ2-5; 10 nucleotides agree with TRBD2. This CDR3 has 20 amino acids. The CDR3 DNA is TGTGTCAGCAGAAAAAACGACCACCTGACTAGCGGGCTTCCCCAGGAGACCCAGTACTTC. Amino acid sequence: CVSRKNDHLTSGLPQETQYF.